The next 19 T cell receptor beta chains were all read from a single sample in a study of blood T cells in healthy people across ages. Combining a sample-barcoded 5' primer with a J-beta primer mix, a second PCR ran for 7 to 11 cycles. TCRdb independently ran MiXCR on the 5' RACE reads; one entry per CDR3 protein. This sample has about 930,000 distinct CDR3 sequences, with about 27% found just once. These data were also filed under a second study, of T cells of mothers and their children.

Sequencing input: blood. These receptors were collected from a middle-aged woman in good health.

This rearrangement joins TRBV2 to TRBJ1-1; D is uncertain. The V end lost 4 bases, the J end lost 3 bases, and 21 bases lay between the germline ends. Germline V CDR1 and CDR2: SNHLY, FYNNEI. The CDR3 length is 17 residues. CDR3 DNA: TGTGCCAGCAGTGTGGATCCCGGAGAGCAGAAATACACTGAAGCTTTCTTT. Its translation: CASSVDPGEQKYTEAFF. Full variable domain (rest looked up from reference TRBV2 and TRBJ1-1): EPEVTQTPSHQVTQMGQEVILRCVPISNHLYFYWYRQILGQKVEFLVSFYNNEISEKSEIFDDQFSVERPDGSNFTLKIRSTKLEDSAMYFCASSVDPGEQKYTEAFFGQGTRLTVV.

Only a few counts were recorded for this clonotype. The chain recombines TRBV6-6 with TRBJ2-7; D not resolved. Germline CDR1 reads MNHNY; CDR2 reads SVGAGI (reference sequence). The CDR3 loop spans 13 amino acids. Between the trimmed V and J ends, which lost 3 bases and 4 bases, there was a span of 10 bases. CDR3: CASSYGQIYEQYF. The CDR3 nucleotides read TGTGCCAGCAGTTATGGTCAGATATACGAGCAGTACTTC.

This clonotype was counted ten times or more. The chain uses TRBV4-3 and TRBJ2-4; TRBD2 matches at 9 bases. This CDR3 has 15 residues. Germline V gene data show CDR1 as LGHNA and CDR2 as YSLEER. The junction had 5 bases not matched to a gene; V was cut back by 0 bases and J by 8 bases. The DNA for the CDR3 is TGCGCCAGCAGCCAAGATTTTGCGGGGGGGGACATTCAGTACTTC. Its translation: CASSQDFAGGDIQYF.

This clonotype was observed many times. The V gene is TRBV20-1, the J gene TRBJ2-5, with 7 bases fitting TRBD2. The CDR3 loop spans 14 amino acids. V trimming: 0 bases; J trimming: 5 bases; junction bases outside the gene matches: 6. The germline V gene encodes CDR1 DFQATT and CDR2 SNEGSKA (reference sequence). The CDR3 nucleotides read TGCAGTGCTAGAGATCTTGGGGGAGGGGAGACCCAGTACTTC. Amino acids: CSARDLGGGETQYF.

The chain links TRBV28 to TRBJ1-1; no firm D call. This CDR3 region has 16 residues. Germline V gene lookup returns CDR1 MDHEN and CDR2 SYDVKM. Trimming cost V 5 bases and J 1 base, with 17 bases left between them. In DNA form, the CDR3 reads TGTGCCAGCAGTCCCCGCTCGGTATCCGGGAACACTGAAGCTTTCTTT. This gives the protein CASSPRSVSGNTEAFF.

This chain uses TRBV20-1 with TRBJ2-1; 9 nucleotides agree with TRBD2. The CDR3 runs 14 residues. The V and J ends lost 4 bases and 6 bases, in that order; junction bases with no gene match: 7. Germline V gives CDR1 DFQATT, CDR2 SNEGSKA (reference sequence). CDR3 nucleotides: TGCAGTGCTACGGGACTAGCTCAATGCAATGAGCAGTTCTTC. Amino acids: CSATGLAQCNEQFF.

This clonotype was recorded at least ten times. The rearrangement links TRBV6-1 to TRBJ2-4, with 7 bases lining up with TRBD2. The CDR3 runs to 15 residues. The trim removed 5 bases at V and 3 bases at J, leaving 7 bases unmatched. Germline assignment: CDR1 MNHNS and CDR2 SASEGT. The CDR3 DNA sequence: TGTGCCAGCAGTCACCGGGACTATGGCAAAAACATTCAGTACTTC. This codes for CASSHRDYGKNIQYF.

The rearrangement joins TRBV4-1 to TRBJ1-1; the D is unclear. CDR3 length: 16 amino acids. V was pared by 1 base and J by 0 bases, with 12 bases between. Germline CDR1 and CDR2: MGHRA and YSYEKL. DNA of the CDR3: TGCGCCAGCAGCCAAGGGCACGGTATCATGAACACTGAAGCTTTCTTT. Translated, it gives CASSQGHGIMNTEAFF.

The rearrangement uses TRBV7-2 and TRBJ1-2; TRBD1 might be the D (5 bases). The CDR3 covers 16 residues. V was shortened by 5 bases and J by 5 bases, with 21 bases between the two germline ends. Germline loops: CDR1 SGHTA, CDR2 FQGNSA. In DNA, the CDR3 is TGTGCCAGCAGCCGGCATGGGACTCGTTTAACGTATGGCTACACCTTC. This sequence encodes CASSRHGTRLTYGYTF.

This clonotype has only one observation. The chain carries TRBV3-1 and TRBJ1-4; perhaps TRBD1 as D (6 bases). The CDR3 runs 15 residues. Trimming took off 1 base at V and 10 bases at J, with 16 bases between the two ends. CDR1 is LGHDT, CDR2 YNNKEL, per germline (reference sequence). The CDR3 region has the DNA TGTGCCAGCAGCCAAGTCCAGGGGCGCTTGGGAAAACTGTTTTTT. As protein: CASSQVQGRLGKLFF.

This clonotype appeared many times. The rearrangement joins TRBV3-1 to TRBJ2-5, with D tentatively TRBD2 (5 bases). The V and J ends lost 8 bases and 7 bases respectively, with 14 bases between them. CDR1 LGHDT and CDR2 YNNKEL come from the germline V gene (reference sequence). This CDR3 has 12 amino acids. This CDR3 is CASAPTEGTQYF. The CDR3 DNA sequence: TGTGCCAGCGCTCCAACCGAGGGGACCCAGTACTTC.

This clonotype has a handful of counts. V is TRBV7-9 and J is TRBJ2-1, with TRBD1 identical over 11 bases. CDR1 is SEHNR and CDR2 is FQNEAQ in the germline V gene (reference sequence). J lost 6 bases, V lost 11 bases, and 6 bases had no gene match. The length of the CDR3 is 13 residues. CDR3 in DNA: TGTGCCGCTAAGGGACAGGGGGTCAATGAGCAGTTCTTC. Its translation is CAAKGQGVNEQFF.

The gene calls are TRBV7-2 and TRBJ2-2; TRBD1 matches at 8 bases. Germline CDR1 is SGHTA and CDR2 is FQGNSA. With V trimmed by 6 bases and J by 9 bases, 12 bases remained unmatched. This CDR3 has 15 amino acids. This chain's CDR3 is CASRIDRGRARELFF. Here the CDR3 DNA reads TGTGCCAGCAGAATCGACAGGGGACGAGCCAGGGAGCTGTTTTTT.

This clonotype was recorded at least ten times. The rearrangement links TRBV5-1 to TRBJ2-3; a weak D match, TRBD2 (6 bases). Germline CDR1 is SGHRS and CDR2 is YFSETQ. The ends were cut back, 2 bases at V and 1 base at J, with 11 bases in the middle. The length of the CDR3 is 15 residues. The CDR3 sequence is CASSLGRGGTDTQYF. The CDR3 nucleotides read TGCGCCAGCAGCTTAGGGCGGGGCGGCACAGATACGCAGTATTTT.

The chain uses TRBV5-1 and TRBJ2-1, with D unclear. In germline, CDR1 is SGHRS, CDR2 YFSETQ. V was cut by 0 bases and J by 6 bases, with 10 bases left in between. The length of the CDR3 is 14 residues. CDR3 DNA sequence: TGCGCCAGCAGCTTGGGGCAGAATAGCAATGAGCAGTTCTTC. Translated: CASSLGQNSNEQFF.

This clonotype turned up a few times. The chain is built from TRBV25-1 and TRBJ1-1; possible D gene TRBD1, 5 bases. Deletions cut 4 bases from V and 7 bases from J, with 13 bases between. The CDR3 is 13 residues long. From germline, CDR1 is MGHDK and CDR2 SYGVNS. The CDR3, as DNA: TGTGCCAGCAGTGCCCTCGGGGCGGTTGAAGCTTTCTTT. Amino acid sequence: CASSALGAVEAFF.

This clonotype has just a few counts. CDR3 bases: TGTGCCACCAGAGTAGTGGGGGATACGCAGTATTTT. Its protein product is CATRVVGDTQYF. The rearrangement links TRBV15 to TRBJ2-3; the D is unclear. The CDR3 consists of 12 residues. CDR1 and CDR2 from the germline V gene are LNHNV and YYDKDF (reference sequence). Trimming took off 6 bases at V and 6 bases at J, with 10 bases between the two ends.

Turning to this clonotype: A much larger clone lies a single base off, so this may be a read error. CDR3 loop: CAWGGTGGNRPQHF. The DNA of the CDR3 is TGTGCCTGGGGGGGTACAGGGGGCAACCGGCCCCAGCATTTT. The chain uses TRBV30 and TRBJ1-5; 9 bases are shared with TRBD1. Germline V lookup: CDR1 GTSNPN, CDR2 SVGIG (reference sequence). The CDR3 has 14 amino acids. The V segment lost 5 bases and the J segment 9 bases; nucleotides outside the gene matches: 11.

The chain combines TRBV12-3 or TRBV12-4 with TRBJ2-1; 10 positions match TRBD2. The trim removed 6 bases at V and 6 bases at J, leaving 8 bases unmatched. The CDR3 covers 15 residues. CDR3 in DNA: TGTGCCAGCAGGGTGAGCGGGGGGGAGAGCAATGAGCAGTTCTTC. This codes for CASRVSGGESNEQFF.